Following are 28 T cell receptor beta chains from one sample sequenced in a study of T-cell reconstitution after alpha-beta-depleted transplantation in children (TCRdb year 2016). Library generation was performed with PCR. The instrument was an Illumina HiSeq 2500. Molecular barcoding was employed in the preparation of TCR libraries, with unique molecular identifiers being used to normalize TCRbeta repertoire quantification. TCRdb trimmed the raw reads at Q25, called clones with MiXCR and kept productive beta chains. Rows with one shared CDR3 protein collapse into an entry with the most common genes and DNA. The sample profile shows about 240,000 distinct CDR3 sequences; roughly 24% of them were found once. The ten largest clones add up to about 2.6% of the sample. The sample's treatment or condition, from its label and the paper: allogeneic hematopoietic cell transplantation with graft depleted of TCRalphabeta T cells and CD19 B cells.

The input for sequencing was PBMCs, taken before TCRalphabeta/CD19-depleted stem cell transplant. These receptors came from a girl aged 2 to 9 with Fanconi anemia, due to receive a stem cell transplant.

In its sample, this clonotype was seen many times. The rearrangement links TRBV12-3 or TRBV12-4 to TRBJ2-7, with D hard to call. With 5 bases removed from V and 2 bases from J, the gap between germline ends came to 10 bases. This CDR3 has 13 residues. The CDR3 region has the DNA TGTGCCAGCAGTCCGATGCGCCCCTACGAGCAGTACTTC. Translated: CASSPMRPYEQYF.

In its sample, this clonotype was seen many times. The chain recombines TRBV15 with TRBJ2-1; 9 nucleotides line up with TRBD2. This CDR3 comprises 16 residues. The germline V gene has CDR1 LNHNV and CDR2 YYDKDF (reference sequence). V shed 5 bases, J shed 10 bases, and the junction held 15 bases outside the gene matches. The CDR3, as DNA: TGTGCCACCAGCGAGGGGAGACTAGCGGCGACATCGGAGCAGTTCTTC. Protein product: CATSEGRLAATSEQFF.

This clonotype appeared a few times. This chain connects TRBV7-8 to TRBJ2-3; a weak D match, TRBD1 (5 bases). The CDR3 contains 17 residues. In germline, CDR1 is SGHVS, CDR2 FQNEAQ. Trimming cost V 6 bases and J 0 bases, with 19 bases left between them. The CDR3 protein is CASRLRQSRSSTDTQYF. CDR3 bases: TGTGCCAGCAGACTTAGACAGTCACGATCTAGCACAGATACGCAGTATTTT.

The V and J genes are TRBV7-9 and TRBJ1-1; D might be TRBD1 (5 bases). Trimming removed 3 bases at V and 0 bases at J, with 14 bases between. The CDR3 totals 16 residues. The germline V gene encodes CDR1 SEHNR and CDR2 FQNEAQ (reference sequence). CDR3 in DNA: TGTGCCAGCAGCTTCTTCCGACAGTTCATGAACACTGAAGCTTTCTTT. Its protein is CASSFFRQFMNTEAFF.

This clonotype was recorded many times. The V and J genes are TRBV24-1 and TRBJ2-3; TRBD2 agrees at 9 bases. CDR1 KGHDR and CDR2 SFDVKD come from the germline V gene. The junction had 3 bases not matched to a gene; V was cut back by 3 bases and J by 0 bases. This CDR3 region has 16 residues. The CDR3 reads CATSDTAGGSTDTQYF. The DNA of the CDR3 is TGTGCCACCAGTGATACAGCGGGGGGAAGCACAGATACGCAGTATTTT.

There are many counts of this clonotype. The chain couples TRBV15 to TRBJ1-5; D call uncertain. Germline V gene data show CDR1 as LNHNV and CDR2 as YYDKDF (reference sequence). V shed 3 bases and J shed 2 bases, with 8 bases lying between them. There are 14 residues in the CDR3. The chain's CDR3 is CATSSDLGNQPQHF. CDR3 nucleotide sequence: TGTGCCACCAGCAGCGATCTGGGCAATCAGCCCCAGCATTTT. The complete variable domain, with remaining parts taken from reference TRBV15 and TRBJ1-5, reads DAMVIQNPRYQVTQFGKPVTLSCSQTLNHNVMYWYQQKSSQAPKLLFHYYDKDFNNEADTPDNFQSRRPNTSFCFLDIRSPGLGDTAMYLCATSSDLGNQPQHFGDGTRLSIL.

The J gene is TRBJ2-1, the V gene TRBV20-1; no clear D. The germline V gene has CDR1 DFQATT and CDR2 SNEGSKA (reference sequence). V lost 2 bases to trimming and J lost 0 bases, with 8 bases between them. The CDR3 is 14 residues long. The CDR3 nucleotides read TGCAGTGCTAGACTGGTTGGCTCCTACAATGAGCAGTTCTTC. It encodes CSARLVGSYNEQFF.

The genes are TRBV15 and TRBJ1-2; weak D call: TRBD1 (6 bases). The germline V gene encodes CDR1 LNHNV and CDR2 YYDKDF (reference sequence). The CDR3 has 16 residues. The V end was cut by 0 bases, the J end by 5 bases, with 16 bases between. CDR3 coding DNA: TGTGCCACCAGCAGAGACCGCCCGACAGGCCATTATGGCTACACCTTC. Translation: CATSRDRPTGHYGYTF. Supplemented by reference TRBV15 and TRBJ1-2, the full variable domain reads DAMVIQNPRYQVTQFGKPVTLSCSQTLNHNVMYWYQQKSSQAPKLLFHYYDKDFNNEADTPDNFQSRRPNTSFCFLDIRSPGLGDTAMYLCATSRDRPTGHYGYTFGSGTRLTVV.

In its sample, this clonotype was seen many times. The chain is built from TRBV7-2 and TRBJ2-1; the D gene is possibly TRBD2 (6 bases). Deletions cut 0 bases from V and 1 base from J, with 10 bases between. The CDR3 has 16 residues. The germline V gene encodes CDR1 SGHTA and CDR2 FQGNSA. The CDR3 coding sequence is TGTGCCAGCAGCTTAGCGTGGGCGGGATCCTACAATGAGCAGTTCTTC. It is translated as CASSLAWAGSYNEQFF.

The chain combines TRBV5-1 with TRBJ2-1, with D unresolved. The V end lost 3 bases, the J end lost 10 bases, and 14 bases lay between the germline ends. CDR3 length: 13 amino acids. The germline V gene has CDR1 SGHRS and CDR2 YFSETQ. CDR3 loop: CASSSVAKGEQFF. DNA of the CDR3: TGCGCCAGCAGCTCGGTAGCCAAGGGAGAGCAGTTCTTC.

This clonotype was seen ten or more times. This sequence joins TRBV20-1 and TRBJ1-2; a weak D match, TRBD1 (6 bases). V was pared by 4 bases and J by 2 bases, with 17 bases between. From germline, CDR1 is DFQATT and CDR2 SNEGSKA (reference sequence). The CDR3 is made up of 15 amino acids. The CDR3 region is CSANSGRTANYGYTF. The CDR3 DNA reads TGCAGTGCTAATTCAGGCAGGACAGCAAACTATGGCTACACCTTC.

The table lists this clonotype with a few counts. The rearrangement joins TRBV18 to TRBJ2-7, with a tentative D call TRBD1 (6 bases). V was trimmed by 6 bases and J by 3 bases, leaving 18 bases between them. Germline CDR1 KGHSH, CDR2 LQKENI. CDR3 length: 15 amino acids. For the CDR3, the DNA is TGTGCCAGCTCCGTTAACACCGGGACAAACTACGAGCAGTACTTC. This sequence encodes CASSVNTGTNYEQYF.

This clonotype was found many times. This sequence joins TRBV7-8 and TRBJ2-7; 8 bases match TRBD1. The germline V gene encodes CDR1 SGHVS and CDR2 FQNEAQ. V shed 4 bases and J 3 bases; nucleotides not matched to a gene: 8. There are 15 residues in the CDR3. The CDR3 region is CASSSPTGTGYEQYF. The CDR3 DNA reads as TGTGCCAGCAGCTCTCCAACCGGGACAGGCTACGAGCAGTACTTC. Supplemented by reference TRBV7-8 and TRBJ2-7, the full variable domain reads GAGVSQSPRYKVAKRGQDVALRCDPISGHVSLFWYQQALGQGPEFLTYFQNEAQLDKSGLPSDRFFAERPEGSVSTLKIQRTQQEDSAVYLCASSSPTGTGYEQYFGPGTRLTVT.

This clonotype was counted a few times. V usage is TRBV4-2 and J usage is TRBJ2-3; possible D gene TRBD2, 5 bases. V was clipped by 3 bases and J by 4 bases, with 14 bases between them. The CDR3 sequence is 15 residues long. Germline V gene data show CDR1 as LGHNA and CDR2 as YNFKEQ. The CDR3 DNA is TGTGCCAGCAGCCATGTGACGAGGGCCGCAGATACGCAGTATTTT. Amino acid sequence: CASSHVTRAADTQYF.

This clonotype was seen many times. V is TRBV29-1 and J is TRBJ2-7; possibly TRBD1 or TRBD2 for D (5 bases each). Germline V gene data show CDR1 as SQVTM and CDR2 as ANQGSEA. Trimming left V 1 base short and J 4 bases short, with 14 bases between. The CDR3 length is 14 residues. CDR3 nucleotides: TGCAGCGTTGAAGGTCACGGGACGGGATACGAGCAGTACTTC. This codes for CSVEGHGTGYEQYF.

The rearrangement links TRBV29-1 to TRBJ2-7; D gene ambiguous. Looked up from germline, CDR1 is SQVTM and CDR2 is ANQGSEA. The V gene lost 8 bases and the J gene lost 2 bases, with 16 bases spanning the gap. The CDR3 has 13 amino acids. The DNA of the CDR3 is TGCAGCTGGTGGAACTTATCTCCCTACGAGCAGTACTTC. Translation: CSWWNLSPYEQYF.

The chain carries TRBV5-5 and TRBJ2-1, with 10 nucleotides matching TRBD2. The CDR3 sequence is 17 residues long. Unmatched junction bases numbered 15, after V lost 3 bases and J lost 9 bases. The germline V gene has CDR1 SGHKS and CDR2 YYEKEE (reference sequence). CDR3 DNA sequence: TGTGCCAGCAGCTATCTCTGGGCTAGCGGGAGTTGGACTGAGCAGTTCTTC. Its protein product is CASSYLWASGSWTEQFF.

This clonotype was recorded many times. V gene TRBV12-3 or TRBV12-4 combines with J gene TRBJ2-7; D is possibly TRBD2 (5 bases). Trimming shortened V by 6 bases and J by 1 base, and 13 bases separated the two germline ends. The length of the CDR3 is 14 residues. CDR3: CASREHRGSYEQYF. The CDR3 DNA follows: TGTGCCAGCAGAGAGCACAGAGGGTCCTACGAGCAGTACTTC.

The sample holds many counts of this clonotype. The gene calls are TRBV20-1 and TRBJ2-3, with 7 bases aligning to TRBD2. The J segment lost 0 bases and the V segment lost 3 bases, leaving 9 bases of the junction unmatched. This CDR3 region has 16 residues. Germline V gene data show CDR1 as DFQATT and CDR2 as SNEGSKA (reference sequence). The CDR3 loop is CSASGSGGPSTDTQYF. CDR3 in DNA: TGCAGTGCTAGTGGCTCGGGGGGTCCTAGCACAGATACGCAGTATTTT.

Note on this clonotype: Just one base apart from a much larger clone, this may be a read error. Since the CDR3 does not end with the conserved phenylalanine or tryptophan, this likely comes from a read error. This sequence joins TRBV27 and TRBJ1-2; D is uncertain. CDR3 size: 13 residues. The V gene's germline CDR1 is MNHEY and CDR2 SMNVEV (reference sequence). Trimming cost V 9 bases and J 5 bases, with 16 bases left between them. The CDR3 nucleotides are TGTGCCAGTAAGCGTGACGACGCGTATGGCTACACCTAC. This gives the protein CASKRDDAYGYTY.

This clonotype was seen at least ten times. The chain combines TRBV5-6 with TRBJ2-1, with 8 positions matching TRBD2. Germline CDR1 is SGHDT and CDR2 is YYEEEE. This CDR3 comprises 16 residues. J gave up 10 bases and V 4 bases, and 16 bases lay outside the gene matches. The CDR3: CASSPWTGGAGEEQFF. The CDR3 bases are TGTGCCAGCAGCCCCTGGACCGGGGGGGCAGGTGAAGAGCAGTTCTTC.

The chain carries TRBV20-1 and TRBJ2-3; 9 bases are a match to TRBD2. Trimming at V came to 0 bases and at J to 0 bases, leaving 7 bases not matched to a gene. Germline CDR1 DFQATT, CDR2 SNEGSKA (reference sequence). The CDR3 has 17 amino acids. The CDR3 DNA follows: TGCAGTGCTAGAGATTCCCTAGCGGGGTGGAGCACAGATACGCAGTATTTT. Translation gives CSARDSLAGWSTDTQYF.

The chain carries TRBV29-1 and TRBJ2-1; D ambiguous. Germline V gives CDR1 SQVTM, CDR2 ANQGSEA. V shed 8 bases and J shed 5 bases, with 16 bases lying between them. The CDR3 spans 13 residues. In DNA, the CDR3 is TGCAGCTCCTTACCCCCTAACCACAATGAGCAGTTCTTC. It is translated as CSSLPPNHNEQFF.

This clonotype was seen ten or more times. The genes are TRBV12-3 or TRBV12-4 and TRBJ2-5, with D possibly being TRBD2 (6 bases). Trimming stripped 6 bases from V and 1 base from J, with 15 bases between. The CDR3 has 15 residues. The CDR3 DNA follows: TGTGCCAGCAGCGACACGACGGGACTCCAAGAGACCCAGTACTTC. Translation gives CASSDTTGLQETQYF.

This clonotype was detected many times. The gene calls are TRBV29-1 and TRBJ2-7; D unresolved. Trimming pared 4 bases from V and 1 base from J, leaving 8 bases between. The CDR3 runs to 12 residues. Germline-derived CDR1 and CDR2 are SQVTM and ANQGSEA. CDR3 residues: CSVGGSSYEQYF. The CDR3 DNA reads TGCAGCGTTGGTGGCAGTTCCTACGAGCAGTACTTC.

There are a few counts of this clonotype. The rearrangement joins TRBV20-1 to TRBJ1-6, with TRBD1 as a possible D gene (6 bases). This CDR3 region has 13 residues. Germline CDR1 DFQATT, CDR2 SNEGSKA (reference sequence). V was clipped by 0 bases and J by 10 bases, with 10 bases between them. CDR3 bases: TGCAGTGCTAGAGAAACAGGGAACTCACCCCTCCACTTT. The encoded protein is CSARETGNSPLHF.

The rearrangement uses TRBV28 and TRBJ2-3; D possibly corresponds to TRBD1 (5 bases). Germline V gene data show CDR1 as MDHEN and CDR2 as SYDVKM. The CDR3 has 19 amino acids. Trimming took off 6 bases at V and 9 bases at J, with 34 bases between the two ends. The CDR3 protein is CASRSRQGRRNSGGMTQYF. The CDR3 bases are TGTGCCAGCAGATCTCGGCAGGGAAGGAGAAACTCAGGTGGTATGACGCAGTATTTT.

This clonotype was recorded a few times. This rearrangement joins TRBV5-1 to TRBJ2-1; no definite D call. The CDR3 loop spans 11 amino acids. The germline V and J ends were trimmed by 5 bases and 9 bases, with 9 bases remaining between them. Per the germline V gene, CDR1 is SGHRS and CDR2 is YFSETQ. CDR3 amino acids: CASSLVSEQFF. The DNA for the CDR3 is TGCGCCAGCAGTCTAGTCAGTGAGCAGTTCTTC. The variable domain in full, completed from reference TRBV5-1 and TRBJ2-1, reads KAGVTQTPRYLIKTRGQQVTLSCSPISGHRSVSWYQQTPGQGLQFLFEYFSETQRNKGNFPGRFSGRQFSNSRSEMNVSTLELGDSALYLCASSLVSEQFFGPGTRLTVL.